The 4 T cell receptor beta chains below all came from one sample that was sequenced in a study of cytomegalovirus exposure and HLA in healthy donors. 60 Vbeta and 13 Jbeta primers were used in PCR. Sequenced by immunoSEQ multiplex PCR; TCRdb stores in-frame clones only, minus some. The data show roughly 190,000 clones, roughly a tenth seen once. Source material: PBMCs. These receptors originate from a woman in her twenties or thirties in good health and CMV-seropositive.

This clone was seen just once. The genes are TRBV15 and TRBJ1-3, with D possibly TRBD1 on 5 matching bases. The CDR3 runs 15 residues. V was trimmed by 0 bases and J by 0 bases, leaving 6 bases between them. The V gene's germline CDR1 is LNHNV and CDR2 YYDKDF (reference sequence). CDR3 in DNA: TGTGCCACCAGCAGAGAAAGGGGCTCTGGAAACACCATATATTTT. Amino acid sequence: CATSRERGSGNTIYF.

This clone was seen more than once but under ten times. The rearrangement uses TRBV9 and TRBJ1-2, with D hard to call. Trimming left V 6 bases short and J 7 bases short, with 13 bases between. The germline CDR1 and CDR2 sequences are SGDLS and YYNGEE. The CDR3 totals 12 residues. The CDR3 bases are TGTGCCAGCAAAACTAGCTCGGGTGGCTACACCTTC. It specifies CASKTSSGGYTF.

Only a few counts were recorded for this clone. The chain employs TRBV10-2 and TRBJ1-4; TRBD1 matches 8 bases. The CDR3 spans 18 residues. J gave up 5 bases and V 1 base, and 12 bases lay outside the gene matches. Looked up from germline, CDR1 is WSHSY and CDR2 is SAAADI. CDR3 in DNA: TGCGCCAGCAGTGAGTTGGGACAGGTATTGGAAGAGAATGAAAAACTGTTTTTT. As protein: CASSELGQVLEENEKLFF.

This clone was observed a handful of times. The chain joins TRBV11-2 to TRBJ1-1; D gene unclear. Germline V gives CDR1 SGHAT, CDR2 FQNNGV. This CDR3 is built from 14 residues. V was pared by 3 bases and J by 2 bases, with 10 bases between. The CDR3 protein is CASSFQVRNTEAFF. CDR3 DNA: TGTGCCAGCAGCTTCCAGGTACGAAACACTGAAGCTTTCTTT.